Listed below are T cell receptor beta chains from one sample, sequenced in a study of cytomegalovirus exposure and HLA in healthy donors. Using immunoSEQ multiplex PCR, the repertoire was profiled, and TCRdb retains in-frame clones only, with some absent. The sample records about 120,000 clones, roughly four fifths being singletons. The specimen sequenced was PBMCs. These receptors came from a woman between 18 and 29 years old in good health and CMV-seronegative. Each CDR3 is given with its conserved first and last residue. A D gene is named only where the DNA matches it firmly. Not all rows give a size; the values are once, few, many and, for expanded clones, a class.

J gene,V gene,D gene,clone size,CDR3 DNA,CDR3 protein
TRBJ1-4,TRBV7-9,NA,NA,TGTGCCAGCAGCCTCCGGGGGGGCAATGAAAAACTGTTTTTT,CASSLRGGNEKLFF
TRBJ2-1,TRBV29-1,TRBD1,NA,TGCAGCGTGGAGGGTGGACAGGGGACCTACAATGAGCAGTTCTTC,CSVEGGQGTYNEQFF
TRBJ1-2,TRBV6-5,TRBD1,NA,TGTGCCAGCAGTTACCCAGGGGGCAGTGGCTACACCTTC,CASSYPGGSGYTF
TRBJ2-7,TRBV7-3,NA,NA,TGTGCCAGCAGCTTGGGCACAGGGTGGATCAATGAGCAGTACTTC,CASSLGTGWINEQYF
TRBJ1-1,TRBV7-6,NA,NA,TGTGCCAGCAGCCTCCAGGCAGGGGCTTTCACTGAAGCTTTCTTT,CASSLQAGAFTEAFF
TRBJ1-2,TRBV5-1,NA,NA,TGCGCCAGCAGCCCATCGGCGGGTGGCTACACCTTC,CASSPSAGGYTF
TRBJ2-1,TRBV27,NA,once,TGTGCCAGCAGCCAAAGCGCCCCTAGGGAGCAGTTCTTC,CASSQSAPREQFF
TRBJ1-4,TRBV4-1,NA,NA,TGCGCCAGCAGCCAGGGCCACAGGGCAACTAATGAAAAACTGTTTTTT,CASSQGHRATNEKLFF
TRBJ2-7,TRBV20-1,NA,NA,TGCAGTGTAAAACTAGGATCCGAGCAGTACTTC,CSVKLGSEQYF
TRBJ1-5,TRBV2,NA,NA,TGTGCCAGCAGTTTATATGGGCCCAATCAGCCCCAGCATTTT,CASSLYGPNQPQHF
TRBJ1-4,TRBV6-1,NA,NA,TGTGCCACTTCGGACACCATTTGGGGACTGTTTTTT,CATSDTIWGLFF
TRBJ2-3,TRBV5-6,TRBD2,NA,TGTGCCAGCAGCTGGGGGACTAGCGGGGCCACAGATACGCAGTATTTT,CASSWGTSGATDTQYF
TRBJ2-7,TRBV2,TRBD1,NA,TGTGCCAGCAGTGACCGGACAGGTTTGAGGTCGAATTACTACGAGCAGTACTTC,CASSDRTGLRSNYYEQYF
TRBJ1-2,TRBV4-2,NA,few,TGTGCCAGCAGCCAAGTACCAGGGTACGGCGGCTACACCTTC,CASSQVPGYGGYTF